The following is a T cell receptor beta chain sequence with its context. The sample originates from a study of cytomegalovirus exposure and HLA in healthy donors. Germline CDR1 and CDR2: SGHRS and YFSETQ. V lost 4 bases to trimming and J lost 10 bases, with 15 bases between them. The CDR3 is 13 amino acids. The PCR used 60 Vbeta and 13 Jbeta primers. Generated by immunoSEQ multiplex PCR, the TCRdb table keeps only in-frame clones and is missing some. In the table there are about 200,000 clones, roughly 87% of which are singletons. The sample was PBMCs. V gene TRBV5-1 combines with J gene TRBJ2-1; perhaps TRBD1 as D (6 bases). This sequence was found in a boy aged 2 to 10 in good health and CMV-seronegative. The CDR3 DNA reads as TGCGCCAGCAGCGCGACAGGCCCCGGGGAGCAGTTCTTC. Translating gives CASSATGPGEQFF.